These 20 T cell receptor beta chains were sequenced from one sample in a study of Ad26.COV2.S vaccination and SARS-CoV-2 variants. Clones were read by immunoSEQ multiplex PCR, and TCRdb kept only the in-frame ones, dropping some. There are 400,000 to 450,000 clones in the sample; approximately 90% occur only once, and 9% to 15% lies in the top ten. Sample treatment: around 19 received Ad26.COV2.S at low or high dose, single or two shots; 5 received placebo; per-sample allocation not given. The samples date from day 63 after the first vaccine or placebo injection. The source material was peripheral blood, sampled in a trial of Ad26.COV2.S vaccine versus placebo. Source of these receptors: a person aged 18-65 years who received the Ad26.COV2.S COVID-19 vaccine or a placebo.

V and J are TRBV10-3 and TRBJ2-1; D is perhaps TRBD1 (5 bases). V lost 4 bases and J lost 10, with 11 bases in between. Germline CDR1 and CDR2: ENHRY and SYGVKD. CDR3 length: 12 amino acids. Here the CDR3 DNA reads TGTGCCATCAGTGCCCAGGGTTCCGAGCAGTTCTTC. Protein sequence: CAISAQGSEQFF.

This chain joins TRBV7-9 and TRBJ1-1, with unresolved D. From germline, CDR1 is SEHNR and CDR2 FQNEAQ (reference sequence). Trimming removed 3 bases at V and 4 bases at J, with 9 bases between. CDR3 length: 13 residues. CDR3 in amino acids: CASSLPGFTEAFF. CDR3 in DNA: TGTGCCAGCAGCTTGCCGGGGTTCACTGAAGCTTTCTTT.

In nucleotides, the CDR3 is TGCGCCAGCAGCTTGGGACGAGTGAACACTGAAGCTTTCTTT. This gives the protein CASSLGRVNTEAFF. This chain uses TRBV5-1 with TRBJ1-1; D remains ambiguous. CDR1 and CDR2 from the germline V gene are SGHRS and YFSETQ. V was pared by 0 bases and J by 0 bases, with 6 bases between. The CDR3 is 14 amino acids. The whole variable domain, filled in from reference TRBV5-1 and TRBJ1-1, reads KAGVTQTPRYLIKTRGQQVTLSCSPISGHRSVSWYQQTPGQGLQFLFEYFSETQRNKGNFPGRFSGRQFSNSRSEMNVSTLELGDSALYLCASSLGRVNTEAFFGQGTRLTVV.

This chain connects TRBV12-3 or TRBV12-4 to TRBJ2-5; unclear D gene. Trimming pared 1 base from V and 5 bases from J, leaving 8 bases between. CDR3 length: 13 amino acids. The CDR3 loop reads CASSLGHEETQYF. As DNA, the CDR3 is TGTGCCAGCAGTTTAGGACACGAGGAGACCCAGTACTTC.

This clone occurred once. The DNA for the CDR3 is TGTGCCAGCAACCCCGCGGCAGGGGCGGGTGGCTACACCTTC. It specifies CASNPAAGAGGYTF. This chain links TRBV7-2 with TRBJ1-2, with a tentative D call TRBD1 (6 bases). The CDR3 spans 14 residues. With 7 bases removed from V and 7 bases from J, the gap between germline ends came to 19 bases. Looked up from germline, CDR1 is SGHTA and CDR2 is FQGNSA. Full variable domain (missing parts from reference TRBV7-2 and TRBJ1-2): GAGVSQSPSNKVTEKGKDVELRCDPISGHTALYWYRQSLGQGLEFLIYFQGNSAPDKSGLPSDRFSAERTGGSVSTLTIQRTQQEDSAVYLCASNPAAGAGGYTFGSGTRLTVV.

V usage is TRBV28 and J usage is TRBJ2-7, with D hard to call. With 4 bases removed from V and 2 bases from J, the gap between germline ends came to 9 bases. CDR3 length: 13 residues. Germline CDR1 is MDHEN and CDR2 is SYDVKM. Written as DNA, the CDR3 is TGTGCCAGCAGTTCCAGGATACCCTACGAGCAGTACTTC. It is translated as CASSSRIPYEQYF.

V is TRBV19 and J is TRBJ1-2, with D possibly TRBD1 on 6 matching bases. Trimming removed 6 bases from V and 7 bases from J, with 15 bases in between. Germline lookup yields CDR1 LNHDA and CDR2 SQIVND (reference sequence). The CDR3 consists of 13 residues. CDR3 sequence reads: CASSATGWGGYTF. The CDR3 DNA reads TGTGCCAGTAGCGCTACAGGGTGGGGTGGCTACACCTTC.

This sequence joins TRBV5-4 and TRBJ1-2; D ambiguous. The CDR3 runs to 12 residues. Trimming left V 1 base short and J 0 bases short, with 1 base between. The germline gives CDR1 SGHNT, CDR2 YYREEE (reference sequence). The CDR3 region has the DNA TGTGCCAGCAGCTTGCCTAACTATGGCTACACCTTC. This encodes CASSLPNYGYTF.

The chain recombines TRBV30 with TRBJ1-1, with D possibly matching TRBD1 (5 bases). The CDR3 runs to 11 residues. CDR1 and CDR2 from the germline V gene are GTSNPN and SVGIG (reference sequence). Written as DNA, the CDR3 is TGTGCGCGTGGACAGAACACTGAAGCTTTCTTT. Encoded protein: CARGQNTEAFF.

V gene TRBV11-2 combines with J gene TRBJ1-1; no clear D gene. CDR1 SGHAT and CDR2 FQNNGV come from the germline V gene. Trimming took 0 bases from V and 2 from J, leaving 1 base between them. The CDR3 has 12 residues. DNA for the CDR3: TGTGCCAGCAGCTTAGATAACACTGAAGCTTTCTTT. It codes for CASSLDNTEAFF.

This clone appeared a single time. The chain links TRBV5-4 to TRBJ2-3; perhaps TRBD2 as D (6 bases). V lost 6 bases and J lost 2, with 16 bases in between. From germline, CDR1 is SGHNT and CDR2 YYREEE (reference sequence). The CDR3 is made up of 15 amino acids. CDR3 bases: TGTGCCAGCATCCCCGGGAGCGGATCCACAGATACGCAGTATTTT. This codes for CASIPGSGSTDTQYF.

The gene calls are TRBV6-5 and TRBJ1-1, with D unresolved. Trimming removed 5 bases from V and 8 bases from J, with 12 bases in between. The CDR3 consists of 12 residues. The germline gives CDR1 MNHEY, CDR2 SVGAGI. The CDR3 sequence: CASSRAEGEAFF. DNA of the CDR3: TGTGCCAGCAGTCGGGCAGAGGGCGAAGCTTTCTTT.

The count of this clone is one. This chain connects TRBV30 to TRBJ1-3, with D unclear. The V gene's germline CDR1 is GTSNPN and CDR2 SVGIG (reference sequence). The V end was cut by 0 bases, the J end by 7 bases, with 4 bases between. The CDR3 loop spans 11 amino acids. The CDR3 DNA follows: TGTGCCTGGAGTGTAGGGAACACCATATATTTT. This translates into CAWSVGNTIYF.

V and J are TRBV19 and TRBJ2-7; 12 bases fit TRBD2. Germline lookup yields CDR1 LNHDA and CDR2 SQIVND (reference sequence). Losses at the gene ends were 5 bases for V and 6 bases for J; bases not matched to a gene: 11. The CDR3 runs 16 residues. The CDR3 coding sequence is TGTGCCAGTAGTCTAGGGACTAGCGGGTGGCTATCCGAGCAGTACTTC. Amino acid sequence: CASSLGTSGWLSEQYF.

The gene calls are TRBV6-1 and TRBJ1-2; D remains ambiguous. The CDR3 is made up of 13 amino acids. Germline assignment: CDR1 MNHNS and CDR2 SASEGT. V dropped 2 bases and J dropped 2 bases, with 6 bases sitting between them. CDR3 nucleotides: TGTGCCAGCAGTGAAACGGGGAACTATGGCTACACCTTC. Its protein product is CASSETGNYGYTF.

V gene TRBV28 combines with J gene TRBJ1-5; no reliable D call. The V gene lost 6 bases and the J gene lost 0 bases, with 12 bases spanning the gap. Per germline, CDR1 MDHEN and CDR2 SYDVKM. The CDR3 spans 15 residues. As DNA, the CDR3 is TGTGCCAGCAGATCACTAAGGGTTAGCAATCAGCCCCAGCATTTT. Translation: CASRSLRVSNQPQHF.

This clone was counted only a few times. V is TRBV27 and J is TRBJ1-2, with D unresolved. V lost 3 bases, J lost 8 bases, and 10 bases lay in between. There are 12 residues in the CDR3. Looked up from germline, CDR1 is MNHEY and CDR2 is SMNVEV (reference sequence). This CDR3 is CASSLEGEGYTF. In DNA form, the CDR3 reads TGTGCCAGCAGTTTGGAGGGAGAAGGCTACACCTTC.

The sample holds one count of this clone. The chain has TRBV19 and TRBJ1-1, with unresolved D. This CDR3 comprises 15 residues. Germline V gene data show CDR1 as LNHDA and CDR2 as SQIVND (reference sequence). Trimming removed 7 bases from V and 0 bases from J, with 15 bases in between. CDR3: CASIRDYKMNTEAFF. CDR3 DNA sequence: TGTGCCAGTATCCGGGATTACAAGATGAACACTGAAGCTTTCTTT. Filled out from reference TRBV19 and TRBJ1-1, the complete variable domain reads DGGITQSPKYLFRKEGQNVTLSCEQNLNHDAMYWYRQDPGQGLRLIYYSQIVNDFQKGDIAEGYSVSREKKESFPLTVTSAQKNPTAFYLCASIRDYKMNTEAFFGQGTRLTVV.

The rearrangement links TRBV5-5 to TRBJ1-1, with D unresolved. The CDR3 is made up of 14 amino acids. Germline V gene data show CDR1 as SGHKS and CDR2 as YYEKEE (reference sequence). V was shortened by 4 bases and J by 1 base, with 11 bases between the two germline ends. The CDR3 reads CASSRPVGNTEAFF. CDR3 sequence (DNA): TGTGCCAGCAGCCGGCCGGTCGGGAACACTGAAGCTTTCTTT. The whole variable domain, filled in from reference TRBV5-5 and TRBJ1-1, reads DAGVTQSPTHLIKTRGQQVTLRCSPISGHKSVSWYQQVLGQGPQFIFQYYEKEERGRGNFPDRFSARQFPNYSSELNVNALLLGDSALYLCASSRPVGNTEAFFGQGTRLTVV.

The chain joins TRBV27 to TRBJ2-2; possibly TRBD1 for D (6 bases). CDR1 and CDR2 from the germline V gene are MNHEY and SMNVEV (reference sequence). This CDR3 has 16 amino acids. Trimming left V 2 bases short and J 3 bases short, with 13 bases between. CDR3 region: CASSLRAGVDTGELFF. Written as DNA, the CDR3 is TGTGCCAGCAGTTTAAGGGCAGGGGTGGACACCGGGGAGCTGTTTTTT.